The subject of this entry is one T cell receptor beta chain. Its antigen is undetermined. The donors were in the roughly 130-subject validation cohort, distinct from the roughly 700-subject first cohort. These data belong to a study of cytomegalovirus exposure and HLA in healthy donors. The method was immunoSEQ multiplex PCR; TCRdb's version includes in-frame clones alone and lacks a portion of them. The sample has approximately 280,000 clones, around nine tenths seen once. Study-level results: The CMV antigen specificity of a few CMV-associated chains was confirmed through in vitro analysis. Subsequent analysis found a tendency for first-cohort TCR clusters to co-occur within the 120 or so validation repertoires.

Germline V lookup: CDR1 SGHAT, CDR2 FQNNGV. The junction had 7 bases not matched to a gene; V was cut back by 4 bases and J by 4 bases. The CDR3 covers 17 residues. This chain connects TRBV11-2 to TRBJ2-7; 16 nucleotides match TRBD2. Sequenced input: PBMCs. This TCR was sampled from a woman in her late teens or twenties in good health and CMV-seronegative. CDR3 coding DNA: TGTGCCAGCAGCTCTCCGGGACTAGCGGGAGGGTATTACGAGCAGTACTTC. Translating gives CASSSPGLAGGYYEQYF.